One and the same sample provided the 10 T cell receptor beta chains below, sequenced in a study of CD8 T cells in ankylosing spondylitis. TCRdb reanalysed the 5' RACE reads using MiXCR and keeps one entry per CDR3 protein. The sample has around 150,000 distinct CDR3 sequences, around 45% seen once. Sequences were obtained from synovial fluid, either unsorted or a sorted T cell fraction (not recorded which). The receptors here all came from a male donor with ankylosing spondylitis.

There are a few counts of this clonotype. The chain recombines TRBV4-3 with TRBJ2-5; D uncertain. V shed 1 base and J shed 7 bases, with 13 bases lying between them. The CDR3 sequence is 14 residues long. CDR1 is LGHNA and CDR2 is YSLEER in the germline V gene. CDR3 DNA sequence: TGCGCCAGCAGCCAAGTAGGCCTGCACGGGACCCAGTACTTC. This translates into CASSQVGLHGTQYF.

The V call is TRBV11-2, the J call TRBJ2-3, with 12 positions matching TRBD2. After removal of 5 bases from V and 2 bases from J, the junction contained 8 bases not matched to a gene. The CDR3 runs to 17 residues. The germline gives CDR1 SGHAT, CDR2 FQNNGV. CDR3 sequence: CASSLGLAGLLTDTQYF. CDR3 nucleotides: TGTGCCAGCAGCCTTGGACTAGCGGGACTACTCACAGATACGCAGTATTTT. Looking up the rest from reference TRBV11-2 and TRBJ2-3 gives the full variable domain: EAGVAQSPRYKIIEKRQSVAFWCNPISGHATLYWYQQILGQGPKLLIQFQNNGVVDDSQLPKDRFSAERLKGVDSTLKIQPAKLEDSAVYLCASSLGLAGLLTDTQYFGPGTRLTVL.

The V and J genes are TRBV21-1 and TRBJ2-1; TRBD1 was called by the table and not checked on the DNA. TRBV21-1 is a pseudogene segment. This CDR3 contains 15 residues. The CDR3, as DNA: TGTGCCAGCAGCAGCCGAGGGGGGCCTTACAATGAGCAGTTCTTC. Translated, it gives CASSSRGGPYNEQFF.

The chain links TRBV4-1 to TRBJ2-1; TRBD2 matches at 7 bases. The CDR3 covers 17 residues. V dropped 0 bases and J dropped 3; count of bases not matched to a gene: 8. The germline CDR1 and CDR2 sequences are MGHRA and YSYEKL. Here the CDR3 reads CASSQDEASGVYNEQFF. CDR3 bases: TGCGCCAGCAGCCAAGATGAGGCTAGCGGTGTCTACAATGAGCAGTTCTTC.

This clonotype was seen ten or more times. This chain joins TRBV7-9 and TRBJ2-5; D is undetermined. This CDR3 has 14 residues. Trimming took 1 base from V and 5 from J, leaving 11 bases between them. Per the germline V gene, CDR1 is SEHNR and CDR2 is FQNEAQ (reference sequence). The CDR3 spells CASSLVLGWETQYF. The CDR3 bases are TGTGCCAGCAGCTTAGTATTAGGATGGGAGACCCAGTACTTC. The full variable domain, in which reference TRBV7-9 and TRBJ2-5 provide the parts outside the CDR3, is DTGVSQNPRHKITKRGQNVTFRCDPISEHNRLYWYRQTLGQGPEFLTYFQNEAQLEKSRLLSDRFSAERPKGSFSTLEIQRTEQGDSAMYLCASSLVLGWETQYFGPGTRLLVL.

This chain joins TRBV9 and TRBJ2-2, with TRBD2 matching over 11 bases. The CDR3 covers 16 residues. The trim removed 3 bases at V and 10 bases at J, leaving 11 bases unmatched. Germline loops: CDR1 SGDLS, CDR2 YYNGEE. The CDR3 loop reads CASSGTSGSVPVELFF. In nucleotides, the CDR3 is TGTGCCAGCAGCGGCACTAGCGGGAGTGTCCCCGTGGAGCTGTTTTTT. Filled out from reference TRBV9 and TRBJ2-2, the complete variable domain reads DSGVTQTPKHLITATGQRVTLRCSPRSGDLSVYWYQQSLDQGLQFLIQYYNGEERAKGNILERFSAQQFPDLHSELNLSSLELGDSALYFCASSGTSGSVPVELFFGEGSRLTVL.

For this clonotype: One end of the junction fails to match germline, which may point to a read error. The V call is TRBV3-1, the J call TRBJ2-3; 7 nucleotides agree with TRBD1. The CDR3 runs to 20 residues. Germline V gene sequence: CDR1 LGHDT, CDR2 YNNKEL (reference sequence). CDR3 region: CATSQDPPSTPGGDADTQYF. In DNA, the CDR3 is TGTGCCACCAGCCAAGATCCCCCCTCGACGCCAGGGGGTGACGCAGATACGCAGTATTTT.

This clonotype showed up just a few times. The J gene is TRBJ2-1, the V gene TRBV28; tentatively, D is TRBD2 (5 bases). The V gene lost 1 base and the J gene lost 4 bases, with 17 bases spanning the gap. The length of the CDR3 is 17 residues. Germline V gene data show CDR1 as MDHEN and CDR2 as SYDVKM. The CDR3 bases are TGTGCCAGCAGTTTATACCTTCCAGCGGCCTATTACAATGAGCAGTTCTTC. Translated, it gives CASSLYLPAAYYNEQFF.

This clonotype has only a few counts. The chain is built from TRBV7-2 and TRBJ1-5; D gene uncertain. Looked up from germline, CDR1 is SGHTA and CDR2 is FQGNSA. CDR3 length equals 15 residues. V lost 2 bases, J lost 6 bases, and 14 bases lay in between. This chain's CDR3 is CASSLRLQEGQPQHF. The CDR3 DNA reads as TGTGCCAGCAGCTTACGATTACAAGAGGGTCAGCCCCAGCATTTT. The full variable domain, completed using reference TRBV7-2 and TRBJ1-5, is GAGVSQSPSNKVTEKGKDVELRCDPISGHTALYWYRQSLGQGLEFLIYFQGNSAPDKSGLPSDRFSAERTGGSVSTLTIQRTQQEDSAVYLCASSLRLQEGQPQHFGDGTRLSIL.

This clonotype was counted only a few times. The chain couples TRBV12-5 to TRBJ1-2; TRBD1 aligns across 8 bases. Germline V gene data show CDR1 as LGHNT and CDR2 as FRNRAP. Unmatched junction bases numbered 14, after V lost 5 bases and J lost 6 bases. This CDR3 spans 16 amino acids. CDR3 bases: TGTGCTAGTGGTAGTGGGACAGGCAGACATGGGGATGGCTACACCTTC. Protein sequence: CASGSGTGRHGDGYTF. The full variable domain, in which reference TRBV12-5 and TRBJ1-2 provide the parts outside the CDR3, is DARVTQTPRHKVTEMGQEVTMRCQPILGHNTVFWYRQTMMQGLELLAYFRNRAPLDDSGMPKDRFSAEMPDATLATLKIQPSEPRDSAVYFCASGSGTGRHGDGYTFGSGTRLTVV.